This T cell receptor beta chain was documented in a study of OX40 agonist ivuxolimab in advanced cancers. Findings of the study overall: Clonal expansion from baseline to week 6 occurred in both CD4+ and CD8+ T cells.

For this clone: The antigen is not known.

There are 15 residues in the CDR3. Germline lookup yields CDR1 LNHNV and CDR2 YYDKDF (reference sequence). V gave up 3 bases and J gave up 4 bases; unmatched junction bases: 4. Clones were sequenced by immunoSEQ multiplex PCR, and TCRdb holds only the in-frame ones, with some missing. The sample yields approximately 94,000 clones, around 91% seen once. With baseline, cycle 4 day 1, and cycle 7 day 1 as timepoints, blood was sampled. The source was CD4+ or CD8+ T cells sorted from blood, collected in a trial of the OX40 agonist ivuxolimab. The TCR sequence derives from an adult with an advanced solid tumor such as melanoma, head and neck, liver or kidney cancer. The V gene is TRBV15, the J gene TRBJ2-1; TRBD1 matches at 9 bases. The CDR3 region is CATSSAGTGYNEQFF. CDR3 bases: TGTGCCACCAGCAGCGCCGGGACAGGGTACAATGAGCAGTTCTTC. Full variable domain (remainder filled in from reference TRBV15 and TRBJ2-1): DAMVIQNPRYQVTQFGKPVTLSCSQTLNHNVMYWYQQKSSQAPKLLFHYYDKDFNNEADTPDNFQSRRPNTSFCFLDIRSPGLGDTAMYLCATSSAGTGYNEQFFGPGTRLTVL.